The following is a TCR beta chain sequence with its context. Its antigen remains unidentified. Caucasian, healthy and from Russia, the donors were aged between roughly 6 and 95. The authors isolated at least 7 million PBMCs per sample. The entry originates in a study of blood T cells in healthy people across ages. The study's findings and limits: Relative to aged donors, long-lived donors carried more naive CD4+ cells and displayed higher diversity.

Primers used in a second PCR of roughly 6 to 12 cycles were a sample-barcoded 5' primer and a J-beta primer mix. Each cDNA molecule was tagged by a template-switch adaptor that had 12 random nucleotides. TCRdb reanalysed the 5' RACE reads using MiXCR and keeps one entry per CDR3 protein. The profile covers 1.6 million or so distinct CDR3 sequences, with roughly 32% appearing a single time and 10% to 12% taken by the ten largest. The CDR3 contains 15 residues. The V and J ends lost 1 base and 7 bases respectively, with 15 bases between them. V is TRBV12-3 or TRBV12-4 and J is TRBJ2-3; unclear D gene. Sequenced material: blood. The receptor was isolated from a woman younger than 45 in good health. The CDR3 here is CASSLEVTHTNTQYF. In DNA form, the CDR3 reads TGTGCCAGCAGTTTAGAAGTTACGCACACGAATACGCAGTATTTT.